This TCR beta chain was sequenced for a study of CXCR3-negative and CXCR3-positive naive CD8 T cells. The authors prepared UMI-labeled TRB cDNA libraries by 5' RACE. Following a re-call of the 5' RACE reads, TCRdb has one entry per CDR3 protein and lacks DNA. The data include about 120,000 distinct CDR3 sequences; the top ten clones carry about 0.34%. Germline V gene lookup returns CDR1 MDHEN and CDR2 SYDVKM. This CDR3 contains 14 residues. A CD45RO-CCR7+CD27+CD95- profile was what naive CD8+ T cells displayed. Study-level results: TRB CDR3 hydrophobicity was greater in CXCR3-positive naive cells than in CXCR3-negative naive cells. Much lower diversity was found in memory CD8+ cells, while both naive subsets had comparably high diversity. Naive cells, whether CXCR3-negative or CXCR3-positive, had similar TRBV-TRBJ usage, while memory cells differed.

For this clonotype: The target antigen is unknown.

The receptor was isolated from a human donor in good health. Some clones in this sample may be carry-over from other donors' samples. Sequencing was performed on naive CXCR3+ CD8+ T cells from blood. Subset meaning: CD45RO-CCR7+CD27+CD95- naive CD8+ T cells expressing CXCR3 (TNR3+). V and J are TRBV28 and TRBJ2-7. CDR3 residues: CASSPTTACYEQYF.